The next 4 T cell receptor beta chains were all read from a single sample in a study of post-analysis software for immune sequencing data. Study observations and caveats: In patients, TRBV5-6, TRBV5-1 and TRBV20-1 belonged to five TRBV segments found more frequently than in controls.

Each TCR beta cDNA library carried unique molecular identifiers. Via MiXCR, TCRdb re-called the PCR reads, giving one row per CDR3 protein. The data show about 460,000 distinct CDR3 sequences, with under 55% seen just once and 9.5% to 13% held by the top ten. Their recognized antigens are unknown. Sample: blood. The receptors were gathered from a girl aged 5-17 years with multiple sclerosis.

The V and J genes are TRBV7-9 and TRBJ1-1; 7 nucleotides line up with TRBD1. The V segment lost 5 bases and the J segment 0 bases; nucleotides outside the gene matches: 6. The CDR3 is 15 amino acids. In germline, CDR1 is SEHNR, CDR2 FQNEAQ (reference sequence). The chain's CDR3 is CASSPLGQLNTEAFF. DNA for the CDR3: TGTGCCAGCAGCCCCTTGGGACAGTTGAACACTGAAGCTTTCTTT.

The CDR3 DNA sequence: TGTGCCACCAGTGAACTGCAACTAGCGGGATACAATGAGCAGTTCTTC. It encodes CATSELQLAGYNEQFF. V and J are TRBV24-1 and TRBJ2-1; 10 bases line up with TRBD2. From germline, CDR1 is KGHDR and CDR2 SFDVKD. V lost 4 bases and J lost 4; bases outside the gene matches: 6. The CDR3 contains 16 residues.

This clonotype was recorded many times. The rearrangement joins TRBV5-1 to TRBJ2-7; perhaps TRBD2 as D (5 bases). V lost 7 bases and J lost 2, with 13 bases in between. The length of the CDR3 is 13 residues. Germline-derived CDR1 and CDR2 are SGHRS and YFSETQ. CDR3 protein: CASSGAETYEQYF. In DNA, the CDR3 is TGCGCCAGCTCCGGAGCGGAGACCTACGAGCAGTACTTC.

This chain connects TRBV7-2 to TRBJ2-7; TRBD2 aligns across 10 bases. V trimming: 1 base; J trimming: 4 bases; junction bases outside the gene matches: 7. In germline, CDR1 is SGHTA, CDR2 FQGNSA. The CDR3 covers 16 residues. CDR3 region: CASSLEGASGSYEQYF. The DNA for the CDR3 is TGTGCCAGCAGCTTAGAAGGGGCTAGCGGGAGTTACGAGCAGTACTTC.